The T cell receptor (beta chain) under discussion was sequenced for a study of blood T cell repertoires in COVID-19. Overall study context: There were acute and convalescent COVID-19 samples, and they came from the United States, Italy and Spain. T cells, B-cell-depleted T cells, or PBMCs supplied cDNA or gDNA.

Authors' processing steps: Amplification of reference gene primers provided the estimated nucleated cell counts. Data came from immunoSEQ multiplex PCR; TCRdb stores just in-frame clones and leaves some out. Clone size and the V and J calls come from that table; the DNA yielded D and trimming. The sample shows some 220,000 clones, about 85% of them seen only once. The CDR3 spans 15 residues. V shed 4 bases and J 11 bases; nucleotides not matched to a gene: 13. From germline, CDR1 is SGHTA and CDR2 FQGNSA. The sequence was collected from a woman of 80 years or more with active or convalescent COVID-19. The source material was peripheral blood. This chain joins TRBV7-2 and TRBJ2-3; 9 bases line up with TRBD2. The CDR3 nucleotides read TGTGCCAGCAGCTCCTTTAACCGACTAGCGGTTTTGCAGTATTTT. As protein: CASSSFNRLAVLQYF.